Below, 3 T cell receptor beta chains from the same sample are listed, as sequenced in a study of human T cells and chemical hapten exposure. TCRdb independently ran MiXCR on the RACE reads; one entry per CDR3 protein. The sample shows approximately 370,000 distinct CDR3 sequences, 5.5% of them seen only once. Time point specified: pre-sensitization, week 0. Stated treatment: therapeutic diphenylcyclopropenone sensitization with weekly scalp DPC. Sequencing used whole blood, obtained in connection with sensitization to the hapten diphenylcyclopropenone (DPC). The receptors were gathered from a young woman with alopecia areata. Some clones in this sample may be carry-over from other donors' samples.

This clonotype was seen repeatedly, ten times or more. CDR3 DNA sequence: TGTGCCATCAAGGACATCAGCACAGATACGCAGTATTTT. Translating gives CAIKDISTDTQYF. The gene calls are TRBV10-3 and TRBJ2-3, with D perhaps TRBD1 (5 bases). This CDR3 spans 13 amino acids. V was trimmed by 7 bases and J by 0 bases, leaving 8 bases between them. Germline V gene data show CDR1 as ENHRY and CDR2 as SYGVKD.

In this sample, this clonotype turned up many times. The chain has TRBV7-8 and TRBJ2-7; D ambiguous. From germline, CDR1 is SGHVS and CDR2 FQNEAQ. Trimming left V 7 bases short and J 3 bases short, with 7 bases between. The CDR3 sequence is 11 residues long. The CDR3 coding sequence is TGTGCCAGCATCGGTGACTACGAGCAGTACTTC. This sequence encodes CASIGDYEQYF. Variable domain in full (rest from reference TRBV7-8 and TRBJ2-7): GAGVSQSPRYKVAKRGQDVALRCDPISGHVSLFWYQQALGQGPEFLTYFQNEAQLDKSGLPSDRFFAERPEGSVSTLKIQRTQQEDSAVYLCASIGDYEQYFGPGTRLTVT.

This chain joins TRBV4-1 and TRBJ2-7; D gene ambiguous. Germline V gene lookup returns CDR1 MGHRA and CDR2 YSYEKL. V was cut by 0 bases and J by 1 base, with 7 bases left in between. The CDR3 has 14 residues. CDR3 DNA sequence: TGCGCCAGCAGCCAAGATCGGCGGTCCTACGAGCAGTACTTC. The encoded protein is CASSQDRRSYEQYF.